This T cell receptor beta chain originates from a study of resident and recirculating memory T cells in vitiligo. Study-level results: Clonality differed among vitiligo lesions, with no unique dominant clone. Different lesions suggested infiltration by different T cell clones.

A note on this clone: The antigen remains unidentified.

Here immunoSEQ multiplex PCR was the method, and the copy in TCRdb shows in-frame clones only, minus some. In the table there are tens of thousands of clones, roughly 90% of which are singletons. In germline, CDR1 is SGHNT, CDR2 YYREEE (reference sequence). This CDR3 has 15 amino acids. The ends lost 4 bases at V and 6 bases at J; junction bases unmatched: 7. The clonotype comes from a male donor with vitiligo. Sequencing input: blood. The rearrangement links TRBV5-4 to TRBJ1-1; 12 nucleotides line up with TRBD1. CDR3 sequence: CASSPGTGGFAEAFF. For the CDR3, the DNA is TGTGCCAGCAGCCCCGGGACAGGGGGCTTCGCTGAAGCTTTCTTT.